A selection of T cell receptor beta chains follows, all from one sample in a study of PD-L1 blockade in urothelial cancer. Measured with immunoSEQ multiplex PCR; TCRdb has only the in-frame clones, and not every one. The repertoire includes under 85,000 clones, approximately 89% of them detected once, and about 0.87% sits in the top ten. The sequenced sample was PBMCs, obtained around atezolizumab (anti-PD-L1) treatment. The receptors were gathered from a woman aged 80 or over with urothelial cancer. Each CDR3 is given with its conserved first and last residue. The D gene is left open where the match is weak. A clone size is listed for some rows: how often the clone was seen (once, few, many), or a class if it is expanded.

d_call: TRBD1
clone_size: -
v_call: TRBV30
j_call: TRBJ2-5
cdr3_aa: CAWSTGQGASETQYF
cdr3_nt: TGTGCCTGGAGTACCGGACAGGGGGCGTCGGAGACCCAGTACTTC

d_call: TRBD1
clone_size: -
v_call: TRBV28
j_call: TRBJ1-5
cdr3_aa: CASTGGTRGQPQHF
cdr3_nt: TGTGCCAGCACAGGGGGAACACGGGGTCAGCCCCAGCATTTT

d_call: -
clone_size: once
v_call: TRBV4-1
j_call: TRBJ2-3
cdr3_aa: CASSRDRFLDTQYF
cdr3_nt: TGCGCCAGCAGCCGAGACAGATTCTTGGATACGCAGTATTTT

d_call: TRBD1
clone_size: -
v_call: TRBV28
j_call: TRBJ2-7
cdr3_aa: CASSRRRGLGDRAMTYEQYF
cdr3_nt: TGTGCCAGCAGCCGACGAAGGGGGTTAGGGGACAGGGCTATGACCTACGAGCAGTACTTC

d_call: -
clone_size: -
v_call: TRBV5-1
j_call: TRBJ2-5
cdr3_aa: CASSLGPSGEQETQYF
cdr3_nt: TGCGCCAGCAGCTTGGGTCCCAGCGGAGAACAAGAGACCCAGTACTTC

d_call: -
clone_size: -
v_call: TRBV5-1
j_call: TRBJ1-3
cdr3_aa: CASSPQAGNTIYF
cdr3_nt: TGCGCCAGCAGCCCCCAGGCGGGAAACACCATATATTTT

d_call: TRBD1
clone_size: -
v_call: TRBV28
j_call: TRBJ1-5
cdr3_aa: CASSLIRQGVSNQPQHF
cdr3_nt: TGTGCCAGCAGTTTAATTAGACAGGGGGTAAGCAATCAGCCCCAGCATTTT

d_call: -
clone_size: once
v_call: TRBV2
j_call: TRBJ1-2
cdr3_aa: CASSADRQHTF
cdr3_nt: TGTGCCAGCAGTGCTGACAGACAACACACCTTC

d_call: TRBD1
clone_size: -
v_call: TRBV5-1
j_call: TRBJ2-7
cdr3_aa: CASSPGQGREQYF
cdr3_nt: TGCGCCAGCAGCCCGGGACAGGGGCGCGAGCAGTACTTC

d_call: -
clone_size: once
v_call: TRBV18
j_call: TRBJ2-2
cdr3_aa: CASSPGGAANTGELFF
cdr3_nt: TGTGCCAGCTCACCGGGAGGCGCCGCGAACACCGGGGAGCTGTTTTTT

d_call: TRBD2
clone_size: -
v_call: TRBV7-2
j_call: TRBJ2-1
cdr3_aa: CASSLGAGGPTNEQFF
cdr3_nt: TGTGCCAGCAGCTTAGGAGCGGGAGGGCCGACCAATGAGCAGTTCTTC

d_call: -
clone_size: few
v_call: TRBV6-1
j_call: TRBJ2-2
cdr3_aa: CASSEQGSTGELFF
cdr3_nt: TGTGCCAGCAGTGAACAGGGGAGCACCGGGGAGCTGTTTTTT

d_call: -
clone_size: -
v_call: TRBV27
j_call: TRBJ1-1
cdr3_aa: CASSLSETVGEAFF
cdr3_nt: TGTGCCAGCAGTTTATCAGAGACAGTGGGTGAAGCTTTCTTT

d_call: -
clone_size: -
v_call: TRBV9
j_call: TRBJ1-2
cdr3_aa: CASSVEGVNYYGYTF
cdr3_nt: TGTGCCAGCAGCGTAGAAGGGGTAAACTACTATGGCTACACCTTC

d_call: TRBD2
clone_size: -
v_call: TRBV7-8
j_call: TRBJ2-5
cdr3_aa: CASSLVQTSGKAQETQYF
cdr3_nt: TGTGCCAGCAGCTTAGTACAGACTAGCGGAAAGGCCCAAGAGACCCAGTACTTC

d_call: -
clone_size: -
v_call: TRBV9
j_call: TRBJ1-1
cdr3_aa: CASSRGGHMNTEAFF
cdr3_nt: TGTGCCAGCAGCAGGGGGGGACATATGAACACTGAAGCTTTCTTT

d_call: TRBD2
clone_size: -
v_call: TRBV19
j_call: TRBJ2-7
cdr3_aa: CASSERGSSYEQYF
cdr3_nt: TGTGCCAGTAGTGAGCGGGGCAGCTCCTACGAGCAGTACTTC

d_call: TRBD2
clone_size: -
v_call: TRBV2
j_call: TRBJ2-1
cdr3_aa: CASSDGLGTGNEQFF
cdr3_nt: TGTGCCAGCAGTGATGGACTAGGGACGGGGAATGAGCAGTTCTTC

d_call: TRBD1
clone_size: few
v_call: TRBV2
j_call: TRBJ1-2
cdr3_aa: CASSATGTGRGGYTF
cdr3_nt: TGTGCCAGCAGTGCGACCGGGACAGGGCGGGGTGGCTACACCTTC

d_call: -
clone_size: -
v_call: TRBV18
j_call: TRBJ2-6
cdr3_aa: CASSPPGGANVLTF
cdr3_nt: TGTGCCAGCTCACCACCTGGCGGGGCCAACGTCCTGACTTTC

d_call: -
clone_size: -
v_call: TRBV18
j_call: TRBJ2-1
cdr3_aa: CASSPGDNLYNEQFF
cdr3_nt: TGTGCCAGCTCACCCGGGGACAACCTATACAATGAGCAGTTCTTC

d_call: TRBD2
clone_size: -
v_call: TRBV27
j_call: TRBJ2-7
cdr3_aa: CASSQGLAGLGAQYF
cdr3_nt: TGTGCCAGCAGCCAGGGACTAGCGGGGCTCGGGGCGCAGTACTTC

d_call: TRBD1
clone_size: -
v_call: TRBV5-6
j_call: TRBJ2-6
cdr3_aa: CASSFQGAGANVLTF
cdr3_nt: TGTGCCAGCAGCTTTCAGGGGGCTGGGGCCAACGTCCTGACTTTC

d_call: -
clone_size: -
v_call: TRBV5-4
j_call: TRBJ1-1
cdr3_aa: CASSSPMNTEAFF
cdr3_nt: TGTGCCAGCAGCAGCCCCATGAACACTGAAGCTTTCTTT

d_call: -
clone_size: -
v_call: TRBV9
j_call: TRBJ2-3
cdr3_aa: CASSVVETDTQYF
cdr3_nt: TGTGCCAGCAGCGTAGTTGAGACAGATACGCAGTATTTT

d_call: -
clone_size: -
v_call: TRBV2
j_call: TRBJ2-5
cdr3_aa: CASAPEGGTQYF
cdr3_nt: TGTGCCAGCGCCCCAGAAGGCGGGACCCAGTACTTC

d_call: -
clone_size: few
v_call: TRBV30
j_call: TRBJ1-5
cdr3_aa: CAWSGSQNQPQHF
cdr3_nt: TGTGCCTGGAGTGGTTCGCAGAATCAGCCCCAGCATTTT

d_call: -
clone_size: few
v_call: TRBV7-2
j_call: TRBJ1-5
cdr3_aa: CASSLATGQPQHF
cdr3_nt: TGTGCCAGCAGCTTAGCAACGGGTCAGCCCCAGCATTTT

d_call: TRBD1
clone_size: -
v_call: TRBV5-1
j_call: TRBJ2-7
cdr3_aa: CASSLDGTGSYEQYF
cdr3_nt: TGCGCCAGCAGCTTGGATGGGACAGGGTCGTACGAGCAGTACTTC

d_call: TRBD1
clone_size: few
v_call: TRBV28
j_call: TRBJ2-7
cdr3_aa: CASGTGVPGSF
cdr3_nt: TGTGCCAGCGGCACAGGGGTCCCAGGTAGCTTC

d_call: -
clone_size: once
v_call: TRBV30
j_call: TRBJ1-2
cdr3_aa: CAWSENSDGYTF
cdr3_nt: TGTGCCTGGTCGGAGAACTCGGATGGCTACACCTTC

d_call: -
clone_size: -
v_call: TRBV5-1
j_call: TRBJ2-1
cdr3_aa: CASRRERLSSYNEQFF
cdr3_nt: TGCGCCAGCAGGCGAGAGCGGCTTAGCTCCTACAATGAGCAGTTCTTC

d_call: TRBD1
clone_size: -
v_call: TRBV25-1
j_call: TRBJ1-6
cdr3_aa: CASTGQVYNSPLHF
cdr3_nt: TGTGCCAGCACTGGACAGGTCTATAATTCACCCCTCCACTTT

d_call: -
clone_size: -
v_call: TRBV16
j_call: TRBJ2-7
cdr3_aa: CASSQYAGASYEQYF
cdr3_nt: TGTGCCAGCAGCCAATATGCAGGGGCCTCCTACGAGCAGTACTTC

d_call: -
clone_size: -
v_call: TRBV2
j_call: TRBJ1-5
cdr3_aa: CASSQGLVRQPQHF
cdr3_nt: TGTGCCAGCAGCCAGGGCCTGGTTCGTCAGCCCCAGCATTTT

d_call: -
clone_size: -
v_call: TRBV7-8
j_call: TRBJ1-5
cdr3_aa: CASSLVSGAQHF
cdr3_nt: TGTGCCAGCAGCTTAGTATCGGGGGCCCAGCATTTT

d_call: -
clone_size: once
v_call: TRBV28
j_call: TRBJ1-5
cdr3_aa: CASSLSGHNQPQHF
cdr3_nt: TGTGCCAGCAGTCTCAGTGGGCACAATCAGCCCCAGCATTTT

d_call: -
clone_size: -
v_call: TRBV5-1
j_call: TRBJ2-7
cdr3_aa: CASSLETGTYEQYF
cdr3_nt: TGCGCCAGCAGCTTGGAAACGGGAACCTACGAGCAGTACTTC

d_call: -
clone_size: -
v_call: TRBV30
j_call: TRBJ1-5
cdr3_aa: CAWSVQSDHSNQPQHF
cdr3_nt: TGTGCCTGGAGTGTACAATCAGATCATAGCAATCAGCCCCAGCATTTT

d_call: TRBD2
clone_size: -
v_call: TRBV19
j_call: TRBJ2-1
cdr3_aa: CASSIGPLAREGRDEQFF
cdr3_nt: TGTGCCAGTAGTATAGGTCCCCTCGCGCGGGAGGGCCGGGATGAGCAGTTCTTC

d_call: -
clone_size: -
v_call: TRBV19
j_call: TRBJ1-1
cdr3_aa: CASSPRDILNTEAFF
cdr3_nt: TGTGCCAGTAGTCCCCGCGACATACTGAACACTGAAGCTTTCTTT

d_call: -
clone_size: -
v_call: TRBV19
j_call: TRBJ2-4
cdr3_aa: CASSIQGQNIQYF
cdr3_nt: TGTGCCAGTAGTATCCAGGGGCAAAACATTCAGTACTTC

d_call: -
clone_size: -
v_call: TRBV28
j_call: TRBJ2-7
cdr3_aa: CASSSPGEHPYEQYF
cdr3_nt: TGTGCCAGCAGTTCCCCAGGGGAACATCCCTACGAGCAGTACTTC

d_call: TRBD2
clone_size: -
v_call: TRBV27
j_call: TRBJ2-1
cdr3_aa: CASSSNTLSGLAGDGEQFF
cdr3_nt: TGTGCCAGCAGTTCAAATACCCTCTCAGGACTAGCGGGAGATGGTGAGCAGTTCTTC

d_call: TRBD1
clone_size: -
v_call: TRBV7-7
j_call: TRBJ2-7
cdr3_aa: CASSMGQGKNEQYF
cdr3_nt: TGTGCCAGCAGCATGGGACAGGGCAAGAACGAGCAGTACTTC

d_call: TRBD1
clone_size: once
v_call: TRBV28
j_call: TRBJ2-3
cdr3_aa: CASSRTGGDTQYF
cdr3_nt: TGTGCCAGCAGTCGGACAGGGGGAGATACGCAGTATTTT

d_call: -
clone_size: -
v_call: TRBV19
j_call: TRBJ1-2
cdr3_aa: CASGFEGYGYTF
cdr3_nt: TGTGCCAGCGGCTTCGAGGGCTATGGCTACACCTTC

d_call: -
clone_size: -
v_call: TRBV7-8
j_call: TRBJ1-3
cdr3_aa: CASSLVAPGAGNTIYF
cdr3_nt: TGTGCCAGCAGCTTAGTCGCCCCGGGAGCAGGAAACACCATATATTTT

d_call: -
clone_size: -
v_call: TRBV30
j_call: TRBJ1-5
cdr3_aa: CAWSVSLGSQPQHF
cdr3_nt: TGTGCCTGGAGTGTCTCCTTGGGGAGCCAGCCCCAGCATTTT

d_call: -
clone_size: -
v_call: TRBV10-3
j_call: TRBJ1-3
cdr3_aa: CAISDGGKRNTIYF
cdr3_nt: TGTGCCATCAGTGATGGAGGAAAGAGAAACACCATATATTTT

d_call: -
clone_size: -
v_call: TRBV28
j_call: TRBJ2-7
cdr3_aa: CASSLGSGRNYEQYF
cdr3_nt: TGTGCCAGCAGTTTAGGGTCCGGCAGGAACTACGAGCAGTACTTC

d_call: -
clone_size: -
v_call: TRBV5-4
j_call: TRBJ2-5
cdr3_aa: CASSLVYNDQETQYF
cdr3_nt: TGTGCCAGCAGCTTGGTGTACAACGACCAAGAGACCCAGTACTTC

d_call: TRBD2
clone_size: -
v_call: TRBV30
j_call: TRBJ2-1
cdr3_aa: CAWRSGTSGPSSYNEQFF
cdr3_nt: TGTGCCTGGAGGTCCGGGACTAGCGGCCCCAGCTCCTACAATGAGCAGTTCTTC